This TCR beta chain appears in the sequencing data of a study of cytomegalovirus exposure and HLA in healthy donors. CDR3 length equals 15 residues. Germline V gene sequence: CDR1 LNHDA, CDR2 SQIVND (reference sequence). Trimming took 1 base from V and 3 from J; bases not matched to a gene: 4. The primer mix had 60 Vbeta and 13 Jbeta primers. Produced via immunoSEQ multiplex PCR; TCRdb's table is partial and in-frame only. The sample holds about 140,000 clones, more than 75% seen once. Sequencing used PBMCs. The gene calls are TRBV19 and TRBJ1-2, with 8 nucleotides matching TRBD1. The clonotype originates from a female donor in good health and CMV-seronegative. In DNA form, the CDR3 reads TGTGCCAGTAGTATAGGGCGACAGGGGCACTATGGCTACACCTTC. This translates into CASSIGRQGHYGYTF.